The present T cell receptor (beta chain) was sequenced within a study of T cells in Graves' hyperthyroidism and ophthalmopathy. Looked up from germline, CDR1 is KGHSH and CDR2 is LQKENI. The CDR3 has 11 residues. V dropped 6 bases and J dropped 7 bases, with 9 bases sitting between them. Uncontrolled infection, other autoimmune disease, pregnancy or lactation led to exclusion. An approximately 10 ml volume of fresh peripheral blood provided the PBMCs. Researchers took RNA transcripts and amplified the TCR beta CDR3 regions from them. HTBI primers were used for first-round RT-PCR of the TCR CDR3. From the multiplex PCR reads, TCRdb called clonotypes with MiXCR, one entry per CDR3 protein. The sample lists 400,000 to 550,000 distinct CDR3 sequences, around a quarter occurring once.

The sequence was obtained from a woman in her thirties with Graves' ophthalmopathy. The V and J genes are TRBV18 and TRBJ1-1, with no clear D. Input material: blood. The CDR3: CASSGYNEAFF. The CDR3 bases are TGTGCCAGCTCCGGATATAATGAAGCTTTCTTT.